Sequencing of this T cell receptor (beta chain) was carried out in a study of blood T cell repertoires in COVID-19 (dated by TCRdb to between 2020 and 2021). In terms of the full investigation: Collaborator samples came from the United States, Italy and Spain and covered acute and convalescent phases of COVID-19. The material from the prospective study consisted of cDNA or gDNA derived from T cells, B-cell-depleted T cells, or PBMCs. Deeply sampled blood TCRbeta repertoires from subjects exposed to, actively infected with, or recovered from COVID-19 were included in the dataset. The repertoires were released in a freely available public database meant as a resource for research on the immune response to SARS-CoV-2. Samples were obtained from the ongoing ImmuneRACE study (first 160 participants) and from over 1,000 subjects provided by 6 global collaborators. Nearly every sample came with metadata listing a de-identified subject ID, COVID-19 status, age in years and sex. Where available, HLA class I and class II types were obtained from metadata supplied by the sample provider rather than from assay-based typing. Here is what the overall study found, with its caveats: The quantity of clinical and demographic metadata differed by source and by participant and was supplied without curation.

On this clone: What antigen it recognizes has not been identified. Qualities for individual bases were not recorded, and no much larger clone is one base off.

The immunoSEQ Assay, a bias-controlled multiplex PCR, was used to amplify TCRbeta CDR3 regions from genomic DNA. The paper's processing steps were these. Nucleated cell counts per sample were estimated from amplification of reference gene primers within the assay. To quantify the absolute abundance of each unique TCRbeta CDR3 rearrangement, sequence reads were collapsed and filtered. For each sample, productive Simpson clonality was calculated as the square root of Simpson's diversity index over productive rearrangements. The source is immuneACCESS, and TCRdb retained only in-frame sequences with V and J called. Part of the clones is not carried over; for the studies checked, unresolved V genes explain less than half of this, and the remainder is unexplained. That table supplies the V and J calls and clone size; D and trimming were determined from the DNA. The sample data list approximately 170,000 clones, and approximately 91% of these were observed just once. Together, the top ten hold about 1% of the sample.

From a lookup of the germline V gene, CDR1 and CDR2 are MGHRA and YSYEKL. From cysteine to phenylalanine, the CDR3 is 16 amino acids long. Only the CDR3 region is kept as DNA, spanning 48 bases read in frame from base 1. Compared with germline, V lacks 1 base and J lacks 2 bases; bases without a gene match: 8. Whole blood was collected in K2EDTA tubes by collaborating institutions according to the institutions' own protocols. For TCRbeta analysis, collaborator samples were shipped as frozen whole blood, as isolated PBMCs, or as DNA extracted from either sample type. The V and J genes are TRBV4-1 and TRBJ2-7; a stretch of 7 junction bases matches TRBD2. The sample was peripheral blood. This clonotype originated in a man aged 25 to 40 with acute or convalescent COVID-19. The sequenced DNA: TGCGCCAGCAGCCAAGGGTCGGCGGGGGTACCCTACGAGCAGTACTTC. It translates as CASSQGSAGVPYEQYF.